This T cell receptor (beta chain) was found in a study of shared clonotypes between healthy human individuals (dated by TCRdb to about 2020). Concerning the study at large: The cohort included three men and a couple of women between 18 and 49 years of age. For each donor, CD4 naive and CD4 memory were each given three plates, CD8 naive was given two plates, and CD8 memory was given one plate. To estimate repertoire size and how much clonotype sharing occurs between individuals, the study deeply sequenced the blood TCR repertoires of a handful of healthy adults. Different laboratories and diverse techniques were used to prepare libraries and sequence TCR repertoires, to increase sequencing depth and limit assay-specific biases. Each donor's leukapheresis produced roughly between roughly 0.85 and 9.5 billion PBMCs.

General study outcomes and caveats: Larger estimated clonotype richness was generally found for naive subsets than for memory subsets. Incomplete sequencing was indicated by rarefaction of sorted-subset datasets, despite the large sequencing depth. The small number of donors limited the genetic and exposure-history diversity represented. Pairwise subsampling led to the expectation that sequencing depth would affect the degree of clonotype sharing among donors. About 4.5% of naive CD4, 3% to 3.5% of naive CD8, roughly 2.5% of memory CD4, and 0.4% of memory CD8 clonotypes were shared across a few donors. Sampling was limited to blood, and TCR repertoires in tissue likely differ from TCR repertoires in blood. Higher generation probabilities were observed for clonotypes shared by all four sorted-subset donors than for non-shared clonotypes.

The donors were healthy, HIV-negative adults with no recently reported acute infections or vaccinations. Every donor was a Caucasian adult living in Nashville, Tennessee, USA. Magnetic negative selection was used to enrich CD4+ T cells, after which naive cells were positively selected on CD45RA and the negative fraction became the memory subset. Blood was obtained by leukapheresis, after which PBMCs were separated by Ficoll-Histopaque density gradient centrifugation and cryopreserved in liquid nitrogen vapor phase. Analytical flow cytometry was used to check the purity and quantity of every magnetically sorted T cell population. Genomic DNA was isolated from every sorted fraction and measured by UV absorbance on a Nanodrop 2000c. Using the deep immunoSEQ assay, multiplex PCR amplified TCR CDR3 regions from genomic DNA. Genomic DNA extracted from each cell subset was distributed evenly over all wells of several immunoSEQ 96-well plates, and each plate served as one replicate. Each replicate PCR for sorted subsets received 150 to 250 ng genomic DNA, equal to roughly 33,000 T cell genomes. The purified libraries were quantified using a Qubit 3.0 fluorometer, sized with a Bioanalyzer 2100, and then quantified again using the KAPA Library Quantification kit. Every immunoSEQ 96-well plate was sequenced on a dedicated single-read 150-cycle Illumina NextSeq 550 flow cell. The original pipeline was this. Because the immunoSEQ output included only junctional sequences and no quality scores, the filtering could not be the same as the filtering used for full-length reads. Sequences were annotated with PyIR, a Python wrapper for IgBLAST v1.9, using IMGT germline references to assign V/J genes and CDR3. Reads were removed for weak V/J assignments (E-value above 1e-6), missing CDR3, stop codons, out-of-frame junctions, or ambiguous translated residues. V3J clonotypes were defined as sequences sharing an identical inferred V gene, J gene, and CDR3 amino acid sequence. Percentage overlap between repertoires was calculated by dividing the number of shared unique clonotypes by the size of the smaller repertoire. RTK rarefaction, the Chao1 estimator, and Recon v2.1 estimates of unobserved clonotypes were used to assess repertoire richness. OLGA was used to compute generation probabilities for all TCRbeta clonotypes that the gDNA method yielded from several donors. TCRdb holds this immuneACCESS table with in-frame rearrangements only. Some clones are missing; in checked studies, unresolved V genes explain under half, and the rest has no known cause. The V and J calls and clone size were taken over from that table, and D and trimming were inferred from the DNA. The sample yields under 600,000 clones; around 95% were counted once. Jointly, the top ten make up approximately 0.067% of the sample.

Reading the germline V gene gives CDR1 MDHEN and CDR2 SYDVKM. V is trimmed back by 5 bases and J by 6 bases, and the junction contains 15 bases that no gene match accounts for. There are 17 amino acids in the CDR3, from cysteine to phenylalanine inclusive. Of the read, only the CDR3 DNA is kept; its 51 bases are in frame from base 1. Comment on this clone: Its cognate antigen has yet to be identified. Base qualities are not at hand, and no much larger clone is one base apart.

Recombination joined TRBV28 with TRBJ2-1; a stretch of 8 junction bases matches TRBD2. The sample taken for sequencing was naive CD4+ T cells sorted from blood. Explained via the paper, the cell subset or site label denotes: CD45RA+ positively selected. This clonotype was obtained from a woman in her 30s in good health. The CDR3 region: CASSPSGEREWINEQFF. The nucleotides are TGTGCCAGCAGTCCGTCCGGGGAGCGGGAGTGGATCAATGAGCAGTTCTTC.